Following are 6 T cell receptor beta chains from one sample sequenced in a study of blood T cell repertoires in COVID-19. This table comes from immunoSEQ multiplex PCR, and its TCRdb copy is limited to in-frame clones, with some not included. The profile shows 200,000 to 250,000 clones, about 87% of them singletons. The sequenced material came from peripheral blood. The source is a young man with COVID-19, enrolled during active disease.

The CDR3 DNA is TGCGCCAGCAGCCAAAGCCGCGGGAGTACCTACGAGCAGTACTTC. This codes for CASSQSRGSTYEQYF. The chain has TRBV4-3 and TRBJ2-7; 7 bases align to TRBD2. V shed 2 bases, J shed 2 bases, and the junction held 6 bases outside the gene matches. There are 15 residues in the CDR3. From germline, CDR1 is LGHNA and CDR2 YSLEER.

The chain employs TRBV4-3 and TRBJ1-2; D possibly corresponds to TRBD1 (5 bases). The V end was cut by 4 bases, the J end by 4 bases, with 16 bases between. The length of the CDR3 is 15 residues. Per germline, CDR1 LGHNA and CDR2 YSLEER. Here the CDR3 reads CASSPSLGGSYGYTF. CDR3 coding DNA: TGCGCCAGCAGCCCCTCCCTGGGGGGATCCTATGGCTACACCTTC.

The chain joins TRBV30 to TRBJ1-1; D perhaps matches TRBD1 (5 bases). The CDR3 totals 13 residues. V was cut by 4 bases and J by 3 bases, with 12 bases left in between. Per the germline V gene, CDR1 is GTSNPN and CDR2 is SVGIG (reference sequence). CDR3 region: CAWTRTRDTEAFF. In DNA, the CDR3 is TGTGCCTGGACCCGGACACGGGACACTGAAGCTTTCTTT.

The chain joins TRBV6-5 to TRBJ1-2, with a tentative D call TRBD1 (6 bases). Germline CDR1 MNHEY, CDR2 SVGAGI. With 4 bases removed from V and 2 bases from J, the gap between germline ends came to 11 bases. CDR3 length equals 14 residues. The CDR3 DNA reads TGTGCCAGCAGTTCGGACAGCCTGAACTATGGCTACACCTTC. Encoded protein: CASSSDSLNYGYTF.

This clone was observed once. The V call is TRBV19, the J call TRBJ2-7; D may be TRBD1 (6 bases). CDR1 and CDR2 from the germline V gene are LNHDA and SQIVND (reference sequence). Trimming stripped 0 bases from V and 3 bases from J, with 12 bases between. The CDR3 loop spans 15 amino acids. CDR3 protein: CASSIEDHRDYEQYF. CDR3 in DNA: TGTGCCAGTAGTATAGAGGACCACAGGGACTACGAGCAGTACTTC.

V usage is TRBV11-2 and J usage is TRBJ2-3, with 7 bases fitting TRBD2. The V and J ends lost 7 bases and 6 bases, in that order; junction bases with no gene match: 10. Germline loops: CDR1 SGHAT, CDR2 FQNNGV. The length of the CDR3 is 14 residues. Written as DNA, the CDR3 is TGTGCCAGCACCCCGCGCGGGGGTGCGGATACGCAGTATTTT. It is translated as CASTPRGGADTQYF. The full variable domain, with the rest looked up from reference TRBV11-2 and TRBJ2-3, is EAGVAQSPRYKIIEKRQSVAFWCNPISGHATLYWYQQILGQGPKLLIQFQNNGVVDDSQLPKDRFSAERLKGVDSTLKIQPAKLEDSAVYLCASTPRGGADTQYFGPGTRLTVL.